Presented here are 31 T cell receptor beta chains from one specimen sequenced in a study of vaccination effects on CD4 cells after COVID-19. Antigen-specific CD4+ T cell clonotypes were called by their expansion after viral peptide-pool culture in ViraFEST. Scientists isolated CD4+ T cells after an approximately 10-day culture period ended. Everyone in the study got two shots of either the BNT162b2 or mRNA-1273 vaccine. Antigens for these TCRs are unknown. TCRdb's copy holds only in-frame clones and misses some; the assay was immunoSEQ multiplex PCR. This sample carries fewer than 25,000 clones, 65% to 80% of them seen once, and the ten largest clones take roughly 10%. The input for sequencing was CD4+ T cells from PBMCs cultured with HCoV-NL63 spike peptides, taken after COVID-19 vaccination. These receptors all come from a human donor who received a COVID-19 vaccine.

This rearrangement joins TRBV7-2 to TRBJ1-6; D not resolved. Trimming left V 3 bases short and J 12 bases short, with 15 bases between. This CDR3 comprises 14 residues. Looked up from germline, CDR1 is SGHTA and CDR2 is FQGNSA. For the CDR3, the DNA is TGTGCCAGCAGCTTCCACCCACCCGACCTACCCCTCCACTTT. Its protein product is CASSFHPPDLPLHF. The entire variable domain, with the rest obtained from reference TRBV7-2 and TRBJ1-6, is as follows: GAGVSQSPSNKVTEKGKDVELRCDPISGHTALYWYRQSLGQGLEFLIYFQGNSAPDKSGLPSDRFSAERTGGSVSTLTIQRTQQEDSAVYLCASSFHPPDLPLHFGNGTRLTVT.

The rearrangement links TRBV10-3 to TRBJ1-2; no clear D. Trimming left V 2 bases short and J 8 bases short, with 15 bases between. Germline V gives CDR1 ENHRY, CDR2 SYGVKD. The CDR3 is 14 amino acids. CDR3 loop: CAISEGELTGGYTF. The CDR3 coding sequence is TGTGCCATCAGTGAGGGGGAGCTAACCGGCGGCTACACCTTC.

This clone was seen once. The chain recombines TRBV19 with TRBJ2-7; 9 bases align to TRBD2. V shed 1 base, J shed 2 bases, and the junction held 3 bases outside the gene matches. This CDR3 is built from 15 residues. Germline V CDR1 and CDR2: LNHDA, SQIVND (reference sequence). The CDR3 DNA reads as TGTGCCAGTAGTATAGGCCTAGCGGGGACCTACGAGCAGTACTTC. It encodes CASSIGLAGTYEQYF.

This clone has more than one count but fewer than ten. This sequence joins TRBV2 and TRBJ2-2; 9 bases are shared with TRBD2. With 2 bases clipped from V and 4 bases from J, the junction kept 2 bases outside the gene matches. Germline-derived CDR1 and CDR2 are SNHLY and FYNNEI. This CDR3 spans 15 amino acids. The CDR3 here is CASSELAGSTGELFF. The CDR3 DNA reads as TGTGCCAGCAGTGAACTAGCGGGGAGCACCGGGGAGCTGTTTTTT.

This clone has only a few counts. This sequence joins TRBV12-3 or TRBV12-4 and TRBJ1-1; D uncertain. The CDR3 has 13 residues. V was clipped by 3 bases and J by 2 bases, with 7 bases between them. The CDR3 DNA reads TGTGCCAGCAGTTTGGGAGTTAACACTGAAGCTTTCTTT. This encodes CASSLGVNTEAFF.

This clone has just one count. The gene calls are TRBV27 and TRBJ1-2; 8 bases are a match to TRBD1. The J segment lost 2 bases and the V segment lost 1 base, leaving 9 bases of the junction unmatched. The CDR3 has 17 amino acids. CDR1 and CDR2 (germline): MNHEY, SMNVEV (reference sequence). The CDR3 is CASSLYGTGTLNYGYTF. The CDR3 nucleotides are TGTGCCAGCAGTTTATATGGGACAGGAACTTTAAACTATGGCTACACCTTC.

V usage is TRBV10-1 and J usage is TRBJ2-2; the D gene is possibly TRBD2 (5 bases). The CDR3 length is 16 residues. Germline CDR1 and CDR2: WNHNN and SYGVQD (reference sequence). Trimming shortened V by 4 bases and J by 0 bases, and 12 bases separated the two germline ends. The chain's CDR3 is CASSVLTGSNTGELFF. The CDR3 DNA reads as TGCGCCAGCAGTGTCTTGACGGGGTCGAACACCGGGGAGCTGTTTTTT.

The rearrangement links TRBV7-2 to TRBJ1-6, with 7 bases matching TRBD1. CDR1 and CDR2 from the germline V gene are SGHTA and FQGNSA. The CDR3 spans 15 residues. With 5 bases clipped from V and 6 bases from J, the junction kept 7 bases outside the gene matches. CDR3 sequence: CASSRSGTVNSPLHF. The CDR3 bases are TGTGCCAGCAGCCGGTCAGGGACAGTTAATTCACCCCTCCACTTT.

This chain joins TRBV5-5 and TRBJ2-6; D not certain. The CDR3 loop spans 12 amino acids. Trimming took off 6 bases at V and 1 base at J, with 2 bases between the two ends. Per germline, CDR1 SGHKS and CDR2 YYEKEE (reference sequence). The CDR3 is CASISGANVLTF. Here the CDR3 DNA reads TGTGCCAGCATTTCTGGGGCCAACGTCCTGACTTTC.

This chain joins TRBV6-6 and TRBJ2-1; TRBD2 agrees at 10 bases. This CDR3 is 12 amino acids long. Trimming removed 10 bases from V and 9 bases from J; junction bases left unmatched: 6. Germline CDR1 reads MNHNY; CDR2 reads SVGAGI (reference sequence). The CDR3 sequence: CATGTSVGEQFF. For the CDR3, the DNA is TGTGCCACCGGGACTAGCGTCGGTGAGCAGTTCTTC.

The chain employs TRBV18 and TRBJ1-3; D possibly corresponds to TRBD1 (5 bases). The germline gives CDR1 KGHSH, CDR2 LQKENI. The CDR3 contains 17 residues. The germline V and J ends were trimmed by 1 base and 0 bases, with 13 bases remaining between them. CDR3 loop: CASSPREGPNSGNTIYF. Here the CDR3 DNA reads TGTGCCAGCTCACCACGGGAGGGACCTAACTCTGGAAACACCATATATTTT. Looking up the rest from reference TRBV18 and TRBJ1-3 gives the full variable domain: NAGVMQNPRHLVRRRGQEARLRCSPMKGHSHVYWYRQLPEEGLKFMVYLQKENIIDESGMPKERFSAEFPKEGPSILRIQQVVRGDSAAYFCASSPREGPNSGNTIYFGEGSWLTVV.

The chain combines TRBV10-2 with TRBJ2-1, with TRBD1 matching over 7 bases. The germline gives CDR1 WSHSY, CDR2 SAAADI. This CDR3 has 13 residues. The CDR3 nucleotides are TGCGCGAGGGGGCTGAGCTCCTACAATGAGCAGTTCTTC. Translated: CARGLSSYNEQFF.

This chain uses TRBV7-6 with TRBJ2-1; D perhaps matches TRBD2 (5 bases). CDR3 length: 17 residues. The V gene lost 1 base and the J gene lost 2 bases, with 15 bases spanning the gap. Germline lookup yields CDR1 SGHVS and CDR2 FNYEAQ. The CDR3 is CASSLEAPTRAYNEQFF. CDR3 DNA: TGTGCCAGCAGCTTAGAGGCTCCTACTAGGGCCTACAATGAGCAGTTCTTC.

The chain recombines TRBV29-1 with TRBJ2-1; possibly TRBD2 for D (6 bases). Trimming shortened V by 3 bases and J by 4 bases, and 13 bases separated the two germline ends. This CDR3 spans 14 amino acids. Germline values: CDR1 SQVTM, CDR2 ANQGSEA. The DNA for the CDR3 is TGCAGCGTTGATGAGGGACTGGTTTACAATGAGCAGTTCTTC. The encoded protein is CSVDEGLVYNEQFF.

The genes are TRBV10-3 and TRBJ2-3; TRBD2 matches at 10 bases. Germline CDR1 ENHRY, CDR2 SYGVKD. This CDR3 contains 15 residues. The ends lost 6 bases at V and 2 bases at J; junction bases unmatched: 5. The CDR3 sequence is CAIRQSGRATDTQYF. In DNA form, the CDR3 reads TGTGCCATCAGACAGAGCGGGAGGGCCACAGATACGCAGTATTTT.

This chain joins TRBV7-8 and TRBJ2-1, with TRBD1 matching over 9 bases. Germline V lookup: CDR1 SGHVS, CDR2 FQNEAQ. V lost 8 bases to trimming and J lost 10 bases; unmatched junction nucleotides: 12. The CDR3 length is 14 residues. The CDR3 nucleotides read TGTGCCAGCTGGGTACAGGGGGCCACAAGCGAGCAGTTCTTC. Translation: CASWVQGATSEQFF.

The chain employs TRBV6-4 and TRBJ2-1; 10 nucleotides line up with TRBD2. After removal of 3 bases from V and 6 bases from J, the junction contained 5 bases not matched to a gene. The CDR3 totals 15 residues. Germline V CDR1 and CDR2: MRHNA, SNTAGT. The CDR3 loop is CASSEGASGSNEQFF. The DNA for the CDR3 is TGTGCCAGCAGTGAGGGGGCTAGCGGGAGCAATGAGCAGTTCTTC.

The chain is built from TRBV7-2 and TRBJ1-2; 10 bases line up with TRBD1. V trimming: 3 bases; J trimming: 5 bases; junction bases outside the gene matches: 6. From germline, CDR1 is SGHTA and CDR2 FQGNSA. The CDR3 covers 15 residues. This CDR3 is CASSLDRGGAYGYTF. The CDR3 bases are TGTGCCAGCAGCTTGGACAGGGGGGGGGCTTATGGCTACACCTTC.

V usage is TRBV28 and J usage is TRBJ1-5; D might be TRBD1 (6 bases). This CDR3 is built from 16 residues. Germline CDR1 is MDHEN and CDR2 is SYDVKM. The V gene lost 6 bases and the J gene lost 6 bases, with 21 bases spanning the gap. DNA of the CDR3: TGTGCCAGCAGCCCAGGGGTCTCAAAAACGGGTCAGCCCCAGCATTTT. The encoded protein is CASSPGVSKTGQPQHF.

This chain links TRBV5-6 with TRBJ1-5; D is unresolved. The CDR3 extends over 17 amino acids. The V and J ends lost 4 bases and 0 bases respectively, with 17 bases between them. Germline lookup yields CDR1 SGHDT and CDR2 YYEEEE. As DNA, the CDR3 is TGTGCCAGCAGCCCGTCGGGTCAGTACTATAGCAATCAGCCCCAGCATTTT. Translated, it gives CASSPSGQYYSNQPQHF.

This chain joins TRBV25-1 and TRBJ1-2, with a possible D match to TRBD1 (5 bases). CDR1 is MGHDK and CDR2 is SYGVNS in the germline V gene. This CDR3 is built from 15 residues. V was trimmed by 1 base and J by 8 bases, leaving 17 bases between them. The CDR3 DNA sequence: TGTGCCAGCAGTGAATCGATCCAGGGCGCGGGGGGCTACACCTTC. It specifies CASSESIQGAGGYTF.

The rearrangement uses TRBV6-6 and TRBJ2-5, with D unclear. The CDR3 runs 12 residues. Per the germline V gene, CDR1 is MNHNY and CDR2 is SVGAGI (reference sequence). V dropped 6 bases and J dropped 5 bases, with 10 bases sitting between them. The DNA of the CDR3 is TGTGCCAGCAGAGGCGACTCGGAGACCCAGTACTTC. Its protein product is CASRGDSETQYF.

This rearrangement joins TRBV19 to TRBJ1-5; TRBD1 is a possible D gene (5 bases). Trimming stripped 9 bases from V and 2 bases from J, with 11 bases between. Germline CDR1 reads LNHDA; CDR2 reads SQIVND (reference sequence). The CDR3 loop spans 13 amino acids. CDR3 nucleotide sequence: TGTGCCAGCCGCAGGGTAGGCAATCAGCCCCAGCATTTT. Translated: CASRRVGNQPQHF.

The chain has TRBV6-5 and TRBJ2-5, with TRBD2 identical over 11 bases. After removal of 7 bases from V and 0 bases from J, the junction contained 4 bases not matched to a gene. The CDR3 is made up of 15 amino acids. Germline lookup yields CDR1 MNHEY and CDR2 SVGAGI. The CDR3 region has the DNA TGTGCCAGCAACCCACTAGCGGGGGACCAAGAGACCCAGTACTTC. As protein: CASNPLAGDQETQYF.

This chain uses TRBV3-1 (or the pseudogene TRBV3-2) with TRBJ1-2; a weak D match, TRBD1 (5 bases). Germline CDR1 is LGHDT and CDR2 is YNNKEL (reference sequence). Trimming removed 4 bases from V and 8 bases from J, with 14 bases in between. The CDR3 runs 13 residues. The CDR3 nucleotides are TGTGCCAGCAGCCCCGGATGGGGGACCGGCTACACCTTC. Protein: CASSPGWGTGYTF.

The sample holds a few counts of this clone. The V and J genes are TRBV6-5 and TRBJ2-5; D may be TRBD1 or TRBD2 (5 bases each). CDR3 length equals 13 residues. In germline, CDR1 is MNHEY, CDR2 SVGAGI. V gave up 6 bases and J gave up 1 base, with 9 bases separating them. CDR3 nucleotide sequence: TGTGCCAGCAGAGGGACGGTCCAAGAGACCCAGTACTTC. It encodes CASRGTVQETQYF.

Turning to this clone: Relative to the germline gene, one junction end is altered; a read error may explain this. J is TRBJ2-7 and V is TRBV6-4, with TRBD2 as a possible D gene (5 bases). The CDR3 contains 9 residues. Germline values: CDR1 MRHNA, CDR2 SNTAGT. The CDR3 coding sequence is TGTGCCAGCTTATGGAAACTAGGCTTC. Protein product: CASLWKLGF.

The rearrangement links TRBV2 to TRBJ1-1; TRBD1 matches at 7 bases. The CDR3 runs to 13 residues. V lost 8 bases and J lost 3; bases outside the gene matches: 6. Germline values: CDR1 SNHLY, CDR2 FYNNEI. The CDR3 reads CASVGQADTEAFF. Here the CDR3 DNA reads TGTGCCAGCGTAGGACAGGCCGACACTGAAGCTTTCTTT. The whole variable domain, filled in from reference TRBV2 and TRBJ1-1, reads EPEVTQTPSHQVTQMGQEVILRCVPISNHLYFYWYRQILGQKVEFLVSFYNNEISEKSEIFDDQFSVERPDGSNFTLKIRSTKLEDSAMYFCASVGQADTEAFFGQGTRLTVV.

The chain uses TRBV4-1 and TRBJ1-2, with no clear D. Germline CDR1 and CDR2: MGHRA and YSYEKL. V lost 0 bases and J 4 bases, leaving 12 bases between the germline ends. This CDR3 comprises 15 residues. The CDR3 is CASSQDHSGAYGYTF. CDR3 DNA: TGCGCCAGCAGCCAAGACCACAGCGGAGCCTATGGCTACACCTTC.

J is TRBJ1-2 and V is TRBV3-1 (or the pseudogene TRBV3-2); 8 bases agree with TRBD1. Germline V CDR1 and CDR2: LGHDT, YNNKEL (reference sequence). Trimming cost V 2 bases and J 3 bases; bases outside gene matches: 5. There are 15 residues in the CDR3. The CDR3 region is CASSQTDRVDYGYTF. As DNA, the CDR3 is TGTGCCAGCAGCCAAACGGACAGGGTGGACTATGGCTACACCTTC.

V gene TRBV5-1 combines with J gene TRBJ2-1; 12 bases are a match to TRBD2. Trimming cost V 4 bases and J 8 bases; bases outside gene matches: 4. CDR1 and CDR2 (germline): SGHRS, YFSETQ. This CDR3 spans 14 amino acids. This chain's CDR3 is CASSPTSGGYEQFF. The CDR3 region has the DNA TGCGCCAGCAGCCCGACTAGCGGGGGATATGAGCAGTTCTTC. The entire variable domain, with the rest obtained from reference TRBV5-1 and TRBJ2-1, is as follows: KAGVTQTPRYLIKTRGQQVTLSCSPISGHRSVSWYQQTPGQGLQFLFEYFSETQRNKGNFPGRFSGRQFSNSRSEMNVSTLELGDSALYLCASSPTSGGYEQFFGPGTRLTVL.